The TCR beta chain under discussion was sequenced for a study of identical twins. Study-wide findings and caveats: Insertions were fewer in abundant cord blood beta clonotypes, whereas memory repertoires showed none of this pattern.

The CDR3 contains 19 residues. Germline loops: CDR1 SGHRS, CDR2 YFSETQ. Each donor was a healthy Caucasian. This clonotype was detected once. The antigen remains unidentified. One junction end disagrees with the germline gene, perhaps due to a read error. TCRdb called the 5' RACE reads again in MiXCR, with one record for every CDR3 protein. The profile shows approximately 550,000 distinct CDR3 sequences, about 22% of them singletons. This sample also appeared in a second study, on yellow fever vaccine responses in identical twins.

J is TRBJ2-1 and V is TRBV5-1; no definite D call. What was sequenced was CD4+ T cells sorted from blood. The TCR sequence derives from a woman between 18 and 29 years old in good health. CDR3 amino acids: CASSLGGSLNPGTMGQQSF. The CDR3 DNA reads TGCGCCAGCAGCTTGGGTGGATCCCTCAACCCCGGCACAATGGGCCAGCAGTCCTTC. The variable domain in full, completed from reference TRBV5-1 and TRBJ2-1, reads KAGVTQTPRYLIKTRGQQVTLSCSPISGHRSVSWYQQTPGQGLQFLFEYFSETQRNKGNFPGRFSGRQFSNSRSEMNVSTLELGDSALYLCASSLGGSLNPGTMGQQSFGPGTRLTVL.